The 8 T cell receptor beta chains below were found in one sample sequenced in a study of T cell repertoires in cytomegalovirus infection. The antigens of these receptors remain unknown. Each CDR3 protein is one row after TCRdb ran MiXCR on the reads. The sample lists more than 40,000 distinct CDR3 sequences; 20% to 25% were seen once. The sample was CD8+ T cells from cultured PBMCs, taken from culture after CMV antigen stimulation. Every receptor here comes from a human donor in good health (CMV status not recorded). Some clones in this sample may be carry-over from other donors' samples.

V and J are TRBV6-5 and TRBJ2-7; 10 nucleotides align to TRBD1. Trimming cost V 8 bases and J 5 bases; bases outside gene matches: 3. Germline loops: CDR1 MNHEY, CDR2 SVGAGI. The CDR3 sequence is 12 residues long. The CDR3 coding sequence is TGTGCCAGCGGACAGGGGGACCACGAGCAGTACTTC. Residues: CASGQGDHEQYF.

The sample holds a few counts of this clonotype. The chain recombines TRBV7-9 with TRBJ2-7, with no clear D. Per the germline V gene, CDR1 is SEHNR and CDR2 is FQNEAQ (reference sequence). Trimming removed 5 bases from V and 5 bases from J, with 16 bases in between. This CDR3 is built from 14 residues. CDR3 in amino acids: CASSRTANEHEQYF. The CDR3 DNA reads as TGTGCCAGCAGCCGTACGGCCAATGAACACGAGCAGTACTTC.

This clonotype turned up a few times. This chain uses TRBV11-2 with TRBJ2-1; D is possibly TRBD2 (7 bases). V lost 2 bases to trimming and J lost 7 bases, with 24 bases between them. The CDR3 extends over 18 amino acids. CDR1 SGHAT and CDR2 FQNNGV come from the germline V gene. In nucleotides, the CDR3 is TGTGCCAGCAGCTTAAAATGGTCTTTGCGGGGAGGGGGGAATGAGCAGTTCTTC. Translated, it gives CASSLKWSLRGGGNEQFF.

This clonotype was seen a few times. The V call is TRBV7-9, the J call TRBJ2-5, with a possible D match to TRBD1 (6 bases). Deletions cut 5 bases from V and 4 bases from J, with 20 bases between. CDR1 is SEHNR, CDR2 FQNEAQ, per germline (reference sequence). The CDR3 length is 16 residues. The CDR3: CASSPNQGTRRETQYF. As DNA, the CDR3 is TGTGCCAGCAGCCCCAATCAGGGGACACGTCGAGAGACCCAGTACTTC. The full variable domain, its missing parts supplied by reference TRBV7-9 and TRBJ2-5, is DTGVSQNPRHKITKRGQNVTFRCDPISEHNRLYWYRQTLGQGPEFLTYFQNEAQLEKSRLLSDRFSAERPKGSFSTLEIQRTEQGDSAMYLCASSPNQGTRRETQYFGPGTRLLVL.

This clonotype turned up a few times. The chain combines TRBV4-3 with TRBJ2-5; D not resolved. Trimming shortened V by 0 bases and J by 5 bases, and 10 bases separated the two germline ends. Germline-derived CDR1 and CDR2 are LGHNA and YSLEER. This CDR3 contains 14 residues. CDR3 amino acids: CASSQDLIRETQYF. Written as DNA, the CDR3 is TGCGCCAGCAGCCAAGATCTGATACGGGAGACCCAGTACTTC.

This clonotype was detected only a few times. The gene calls are TRBV7-2 and TRBJ1-5; no clear D. Trimming stripped 7 bases from V and 1 base from J, with 14 bases between. The CDR3 is made up of 15 amino acids. Germline values: CDR1 SGHTA, CDR2 FQGNSA. CDR3 DNA: TGTGCCAGCATCCTCCACGCCGGGAGCAATCAGCCCCAGCATTTT. Its translation is CASILHAGSNQPQHF.

This clonotype was observed a handful of times. The chain couples TRBV19 to TRBJ2-1, with 9 nucleotides matching TRBD2. The CDR3 consists of 18 residues. In germline, CDR1 is LNHDA, CDR2 SQIVND (reference sequence). Losses at the gene ends were 5 bases for V and 6 bases for J; bases not matched to a gene: 17. As DNA, the CDR3 is TGTGCCAGTAGTTGGGGGGGGGAGACTAGCGGAACTCTCAATGAGCAGTTCTTC. Its protein product is CASSWGGETSGTLNEQFF.

This clonotype was detected a few times. The rearrangement uses TRBV27 and TRBJ1-2, with TRBD1 as a possible D gene (5 bases). CDR3 size: 16 residues. Germline values: CDR1 MNHEY, CDR2 SMNVEV (reference sequence). V lost 3 bases to trimming and J lost 0 bases, with 14 bases between them. CDR3: CASSFATDLTNYGYTF. CDR3 coding DNA: TGTGCCAGCAGTTTTGCGACAGATCTTACTAACTATGGCTACACCTTC.